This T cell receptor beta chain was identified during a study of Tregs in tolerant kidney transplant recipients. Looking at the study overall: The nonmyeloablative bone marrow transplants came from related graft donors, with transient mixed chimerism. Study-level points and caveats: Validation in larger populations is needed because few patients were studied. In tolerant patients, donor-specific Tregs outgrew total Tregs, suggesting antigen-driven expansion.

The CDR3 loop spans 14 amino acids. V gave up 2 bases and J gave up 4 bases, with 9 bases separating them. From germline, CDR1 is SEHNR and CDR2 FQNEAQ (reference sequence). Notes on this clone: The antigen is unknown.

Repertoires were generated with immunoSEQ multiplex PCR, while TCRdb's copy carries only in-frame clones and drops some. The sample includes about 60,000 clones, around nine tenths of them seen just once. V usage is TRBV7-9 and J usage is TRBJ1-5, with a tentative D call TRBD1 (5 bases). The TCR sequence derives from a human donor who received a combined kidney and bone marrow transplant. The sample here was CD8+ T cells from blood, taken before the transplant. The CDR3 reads CASSLWGSNQPQHF. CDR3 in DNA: TGTGCCAGCAGCTTATGGGGCAGTAATCAGCCCCAGCATTTT.